The 15 T cell receptor beta chains below all came from one sample that was sequenced in a study of blood T cell repertoires in COVID-19. Method: immunoSEQ multiplex PCR; TCRdb's copy keeps in-frame clones and lacks some. The table includes roughly 110,000 clones, less than 90% detected once. The sample consisted of peripheral blood. The receptors were sampled from a human donor in a cohort sampled during active COVID-19.

This clone has just one count. In DNA, the CDR3 is TGCGCCAGCAGCTTAAGGACAGCGTATAATTCACCCCTCCACTTT. Protein: CASSLRTAYNSPLHF. The chain has TRBV5-1 and TRBJ1-6, with D tentatively TRBD1 (6 bases). Trimming removed 2 bases from V and 4 bases from J, with 10 bases in between. CDR1 is SGHRS and CDR2 is YFSETQ in the germline V gene. CDR3 length: 15 residues.

The genes are TRBV4-2 and TRBJ2-3; no reliable D call. Germline CDR1 reads LGHNA; CDR2 reads YNFKEQ. V dropped 1 base and J dropped 2 bases, with 4 bases sitting between them. The CDR3 contains 13 residues. CDR3 residues: CASSQGATDTQYF. In nucleotides, the CDR3 is TGTGCCAGCAGCCAAGGAGCCACAGATACGCAGTATTTT.

The J gene is TRBJ2-1, the V gene TRBV10-3; the match to TRBD2 covers 13 bases. J gave up 5 bases and V 6 bases, and 4 bases lay outside the gene matches. The CDR3 covers 15 residues. Germline V gives CDR1 ENHRY, CDR2 SYGVKD. CDR3 residues: CAISPGLAGDNEQFF. In DNA form, the CDR3 reads TGTGCCATCAGCCCCGGACTAGCGGGGGACAATGAGCAGTTCTTC.

This chain uses TRBV21-1 with TRBJ2-3; the table's D gene call, TRBD1, was not cross checked with the DNA. TRBV21-1 is a known pseudogene. The CDR3 runs 18 residues. CDR3 residues: CASSKGEGRDKNTDTQYF. DNA of the CDR3: TGTGCCAGCAGCAAAGGAGAAGGCAGAGACAAAAACACAGATACGCAGTATTTT.

The chain joins TRBV7-3 to TRBJ2-2; possible D gene TRBD1, 6 bases. Trimming cost V 4 bases and J 0 bases, with 9 bases left between them. Germline CDR1 and CDR2: SGHTA and FQGTGA. This CDR3 has 15 residues. The DNA for the CDR3 is TGTGCCAGCAGCTCGGGACACGCGAACACCGGGGAGCTGTTTTTT. It specifies CASSSGHANTGELFF.

DNA for the CDR3: TGCAGCGGGCGACAGGGAGATAAACTGTTTTTT. Translation gives CSGRQGDKLFF. This chain joins TRBV29-1 and TRBJ1-4; 7 bases are shared with TRBD1. Germline-derived CDR1 and CDR2 are SQVTM and ANQGSEA. Germline trimming cut 7 bases from V and 11 bases from J; bases unmatched to any gene: 7. The CDR3 spans 11 residues.

The V call is TRBV6-5, the J call TRBJ1-2, with TRBD1 matching over 11 bases. The CDR3 contains 15 residues. The germline gives CDR1 MNHEY, CDR2 SVGAGI. J lost 7 bases, V lost 2 bases, and 6 bases had no gene match. The chain's CDR3 is CASSYDGQGARGYTF. The CDR3 nucleotides read TGTGCCAGCAGTTACGACGGACAGGGGGCTCGTGGCTACACCTTC.

The genes are TRBV5-1 and TRBJ2-7; D remains unclear. CDR3 size: 14 residues. V was clipped by 0 bases and J by 4 bases, with 11 bases between them. Germline V gene lookup returns CDR1 SGHRS and CDR2 YFSETQ. The CDR3 region is CASSLDPGLYEQYF. CDR3 DNA sequence: TGCGCCAGCAGCTTGGATCCGGGTCTATACGAGCAGTACTTC. Using reference TRBV5-1 and TRBJ2-7 for the parts outside the CDR3, the full variable domain is KAGVTQTPRYLIKTRGQQVTLSCSPISGHRSVSWYQQTPGQGLQFLFEYFSETQRNKGNFPGRFSGRQFSNSRSEMNVSTLELGDSALYLCASSLDPGLYEQYFGPGTRLTVT.

This chain links TRBV7-2 with TRBJ1-4, with unresolved D. The CDR3 consists of 12 residues. V lost 3 bases and J 4 bases, leaving 3 bases between the germline ends. Germline V lookup: CDR1 SGHTA, CDR2 FQGNSA. The CDR3 spells CASSFNNEKLFF. The CDR3 DNA reads TGTGCCAGCAGCTTTAATAATGAAAAACTGTTTTTT.

The chain employs TRBV27 and TRBJ1-1; a weak D match, TRBD1 (6 bases). Germline V lookup: CDR1 MNHEY, CDR2 SMNVEV (reference sequence). The CDR3 length is 15 residues. Trimming shortened V by 4 bases and J by 0 bases, and 12 bases separated the two germline ends. For the CDR3, the DNA is TGTGCCAGCAGTTCTAGGACAGCGATGAACACTGAAGCTTTCTTT. It codes for CASSSRTAMNTEAFF.

This chain connects TRBV10-2 to TRBJ2-3, with D perhaps TRBD1 (5 bases). The ends were cut back, 4 bases at V and 2 bases at J, with 13 bases in the middle. The CDR3 contains 15 residues. Germline V lookup: CDR1 WSHSY, CDR2 SAAADI. CDR3 DNA: TGCGCCAGCAGTGTGGTTGGACAAATCACAGATACGCAGTATTTT. Translated, it gives CASSVVGQITDTQYF.

V is TRBV9 and J is TRBJ2-1; 8 positions match TRBD2. Per the germline V gene, CDR1 is SGDLS and CDR2 is YYNGEE. The CDR3 contains 16 residues. V shed 9 bases and J 6 bases; nucleotides not matched to a gene: 17. Written as DNA, the CDR3 is TGTGCCAACCGTAGTGGGGCAGCGGGAGCGGGCAATGAGCAGTTCTTC. Translating gives CANRSGAAGAGNEQFF.

This clone was counted only a few times. This chain links TRBV7-6 with TRBJ1-5; 7 bases fit TRBD1. The CDR3 spans 15 residues. V trimming: 1 base; J trimming: 7 bases; junction bases outside the gene matches: 7. Germline CDR1 is SGHVS and CDR2 is FNYEAQ. CDR3 nucleotides: TGTGCCAGCAGCTTAGGAGGACAGGCTACGCAGCCCCAGCATTTT. It translates to CASSLGGQATQPQHF.

The V and J genes are TRBV19 and TRBJ2-3, with 10 bases lining up with TRBD1. CDR1 LNHDA and CDR2 SQIVND come from the germline V gene (reference sequence). With 6 bases clipped from V and 6 bases from J, the junction kept 6 bases outside the gene matches. This CDR3 has 14 amino acids. CDR3 amino acids: CASRRQGAGDTQYF. CDR3 in DNA: TGTGCCAGTAGGAGACAGGGGGCAGGGGATACGCAGTATTTT.

The chain is built from TRBV28 and TRBJ2-1, with 9 bases lining up with TRBD1. There are 13 residues in the CDR3. Germline V gives CDR1 MDHEN, CDR2 SYDVKM. The trim removed 3 bases at V and 15 bases at J, leaving 9 bases unmatched. CDR3 region: CASSLGTGGLRFF. In DNA, the CDR3 is TGTGCCAGCAGTTTGGGCACAGGGGGCCTTCGGTTCTTC.